This TCR beta chain was recorded in a study of PD-L1 blockade in urothelial cancer. Across the whole study: Chemotherapy regimens numbering 0 to 3 had been given to patients. T cells numbered a median of around 140,000 in the blood samples.

The germline V gene encodes CDR1 SGHDN and CDR2 FVKESK. The V gene lost 3 bases and the J gene lost 0 bases, with 4 bases spanning the gap. The CDR3 totals 13 residues. Time point noted: pretreatment peripheral blood. Each PCR contained spiked-in synthetic TCR analog templates. The assay was immunoSEQ multiplex PCR, and TCRdb's table has in-frame clones only and misses some. The sample contains tens of thousands of clones, 79% of which appear only once. V usage is TRBV14 and J usage is TRBJ2-3; D is uncertain. The source material was PBMCs, sampled around atezolizumab (anti-PD-L1) treatment. This receptor was identified in a man between 65 and 80 years old with urothelial cancer. The DNA for the CDR3 is TGTGCCAGCAGCCACGTAAGCACAGATACGCAGTATTTT. It yields the protein CASSHVSTDTQYF.